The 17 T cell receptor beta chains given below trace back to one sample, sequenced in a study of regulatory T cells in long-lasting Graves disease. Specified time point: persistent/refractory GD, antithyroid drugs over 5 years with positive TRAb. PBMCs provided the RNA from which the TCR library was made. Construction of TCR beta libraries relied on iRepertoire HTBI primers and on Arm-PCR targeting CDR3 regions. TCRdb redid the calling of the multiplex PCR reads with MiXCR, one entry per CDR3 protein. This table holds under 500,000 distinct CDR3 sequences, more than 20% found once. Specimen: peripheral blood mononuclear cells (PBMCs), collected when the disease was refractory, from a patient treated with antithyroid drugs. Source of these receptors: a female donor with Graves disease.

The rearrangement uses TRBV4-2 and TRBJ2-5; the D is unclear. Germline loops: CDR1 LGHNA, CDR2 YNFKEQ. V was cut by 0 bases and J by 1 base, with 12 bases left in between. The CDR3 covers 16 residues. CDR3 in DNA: TGTGCCAGCAGCCAAGAGACGTCAACTTCCCAAGAGACCCAGTACTTC. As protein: CASSQETSTSQETQYF.

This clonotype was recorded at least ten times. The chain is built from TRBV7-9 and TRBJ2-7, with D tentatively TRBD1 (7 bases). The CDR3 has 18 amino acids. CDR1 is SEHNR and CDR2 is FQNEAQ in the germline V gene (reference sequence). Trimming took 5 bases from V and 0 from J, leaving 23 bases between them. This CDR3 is CASSEGGQVLSSSYEQYF. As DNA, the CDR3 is TGTGCCAGCAGCGAGGGAGGACAGGTCCTCTCTAGCTCCTACGAGCAGTACTTC.

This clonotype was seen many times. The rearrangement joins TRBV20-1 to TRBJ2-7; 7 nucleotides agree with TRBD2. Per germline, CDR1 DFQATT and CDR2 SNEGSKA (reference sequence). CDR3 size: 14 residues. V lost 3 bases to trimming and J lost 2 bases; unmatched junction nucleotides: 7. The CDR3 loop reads CSARGGRTTYEQYF. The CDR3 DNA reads TGCAGTGCTAGGGGAGGGCGCACCACCTACGAGCAGTACTTC.

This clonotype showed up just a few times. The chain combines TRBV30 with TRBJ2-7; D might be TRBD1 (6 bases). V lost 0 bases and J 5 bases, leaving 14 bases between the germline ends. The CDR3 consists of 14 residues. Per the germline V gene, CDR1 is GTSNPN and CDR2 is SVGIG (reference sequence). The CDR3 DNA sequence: TGTGCCTGGAGTGTATGGGGCAGGGGCGACGAGCAGTACTTC. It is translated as CAWSVWGRGDEQYF. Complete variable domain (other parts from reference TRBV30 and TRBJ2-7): SQTIHQWPATLVQPVGSPLSLECTVEGTSNPNLYWYRQAAGRGLQLLFYSVGIGQISSEVPQNLSASRPQDRQFILSSKKLLLSDSGFYLCAWSVWGRGDEQYFGPGTRLTVT.

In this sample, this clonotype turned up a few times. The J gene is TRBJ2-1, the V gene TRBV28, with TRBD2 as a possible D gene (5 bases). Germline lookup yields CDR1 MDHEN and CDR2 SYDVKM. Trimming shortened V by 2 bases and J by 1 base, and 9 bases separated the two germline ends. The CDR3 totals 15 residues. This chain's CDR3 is CASSLPGKSYNEQFF. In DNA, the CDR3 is TGTGCCAGCAGTTTACCCGGGAAGTCCTACAATGAGCAGTTCTTC.

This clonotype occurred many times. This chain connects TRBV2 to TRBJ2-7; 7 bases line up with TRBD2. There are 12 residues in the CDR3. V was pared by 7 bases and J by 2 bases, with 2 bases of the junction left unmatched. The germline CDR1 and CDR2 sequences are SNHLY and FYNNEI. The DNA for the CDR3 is TGTGCCAGCACTAGCGGCGCCTACGAGCAGTACTTC. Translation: CASTSGAYEQYF. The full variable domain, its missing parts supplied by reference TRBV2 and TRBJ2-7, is EPEVTQTPSHQVTQMGQEVILRCVPISNHLYFYWYRQILGQKVEFLVSFYNNEISEKSEIFDDQFSVERPDGSNFTLKIRSTKLEDSAMYFCASTSGAYEQYFGPGTRLTVT.

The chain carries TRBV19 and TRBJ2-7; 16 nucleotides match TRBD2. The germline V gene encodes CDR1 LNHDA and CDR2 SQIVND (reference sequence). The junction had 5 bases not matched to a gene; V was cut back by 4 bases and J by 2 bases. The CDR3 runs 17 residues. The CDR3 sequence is CASSTGLAGGLTYEQYF. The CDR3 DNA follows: TGTGCCAGTAGTACGGGACTAGCGGGAGGGTTAACCTACGAGCAGTACTTC.

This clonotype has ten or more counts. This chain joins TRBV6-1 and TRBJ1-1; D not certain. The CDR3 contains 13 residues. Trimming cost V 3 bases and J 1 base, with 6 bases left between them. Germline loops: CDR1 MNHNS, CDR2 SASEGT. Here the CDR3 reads CASSESANTEAFF. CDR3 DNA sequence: TGTGCCAGCAGTGAGTCTGCGAACACTGAAGCTTTCTTT.

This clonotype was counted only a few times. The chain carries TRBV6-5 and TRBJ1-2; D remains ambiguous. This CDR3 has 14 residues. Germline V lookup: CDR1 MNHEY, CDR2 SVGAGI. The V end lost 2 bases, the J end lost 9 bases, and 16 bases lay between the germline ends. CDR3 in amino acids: CASSYGSGSASYTF. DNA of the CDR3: TGTGCCAGCAGTTACGGGTCGGGGAGTGCAAGCTACACCTTC.

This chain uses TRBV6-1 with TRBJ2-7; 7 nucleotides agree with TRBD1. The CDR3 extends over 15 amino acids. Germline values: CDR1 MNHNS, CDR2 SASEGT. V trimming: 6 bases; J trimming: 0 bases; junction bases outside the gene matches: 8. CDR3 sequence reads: CASSLGGAFSYEQYF. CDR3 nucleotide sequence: TGTGCCAGCAGCTTAGGGGGCGCCTTCTCCTACGAGCAGTACTTC.

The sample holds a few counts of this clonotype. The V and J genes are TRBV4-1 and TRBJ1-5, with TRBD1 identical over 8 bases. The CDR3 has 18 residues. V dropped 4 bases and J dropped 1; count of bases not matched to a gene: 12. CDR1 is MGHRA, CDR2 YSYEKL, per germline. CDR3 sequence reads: CASSPKWRDRSSNQPQHF. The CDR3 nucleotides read TGCGCCAGCAGCCCGAAGTGGAGGGACAGGTCGAGCAATCAGCCCCAGCATTTT.

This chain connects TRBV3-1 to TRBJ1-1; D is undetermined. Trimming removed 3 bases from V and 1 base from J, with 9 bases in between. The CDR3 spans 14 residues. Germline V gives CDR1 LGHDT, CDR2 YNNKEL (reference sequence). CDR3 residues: CASSHLHGNTEAFF. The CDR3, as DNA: TGTGCCAGCAGCCACCTGCACGGGAACACTGAAGCTTTCTTT.

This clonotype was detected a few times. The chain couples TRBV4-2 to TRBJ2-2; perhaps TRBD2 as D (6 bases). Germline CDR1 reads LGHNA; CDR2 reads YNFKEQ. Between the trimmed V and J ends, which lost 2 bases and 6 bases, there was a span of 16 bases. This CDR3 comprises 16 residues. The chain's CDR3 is CASSQPTVSGSGELFF. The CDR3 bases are TGTGCCAGCAGCCAACCAACCGTGAGCGGGTCCGGGGAGCTGTTTTTT.

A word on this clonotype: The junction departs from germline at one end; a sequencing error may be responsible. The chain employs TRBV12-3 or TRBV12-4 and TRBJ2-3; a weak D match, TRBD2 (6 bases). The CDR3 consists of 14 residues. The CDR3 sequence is CASSGTGVTDAQYF. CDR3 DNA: TGTGCCAGCAGCGGTACGGGAGTCACAGATGCGCAGTATTTT.

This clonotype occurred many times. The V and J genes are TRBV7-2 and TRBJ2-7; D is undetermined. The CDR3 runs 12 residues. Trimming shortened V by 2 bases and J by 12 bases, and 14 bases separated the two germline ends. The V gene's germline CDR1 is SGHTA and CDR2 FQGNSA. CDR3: CASSLRTDARYF. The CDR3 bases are TGTGCCAGCAGCTTAAGGACGGACGCCCGGTACTTC. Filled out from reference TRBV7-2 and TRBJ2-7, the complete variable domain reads GAGVSQSPSNKVTEKGKDVELRCDPISGHTALYWYRQSLGQGLEFLIYFQGNSAPDKSGLPSDRFSAERTGGSVSTLTIQRTQQEDSAVYLCASSLRTDARYFGPGTRLTVT.

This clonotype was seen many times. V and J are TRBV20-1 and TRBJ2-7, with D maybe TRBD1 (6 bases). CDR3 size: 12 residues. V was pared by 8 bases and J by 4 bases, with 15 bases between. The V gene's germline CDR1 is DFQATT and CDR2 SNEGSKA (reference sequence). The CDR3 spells CSCQRGMYEQYF. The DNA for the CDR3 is TGCAGTTGCCAAAGGGGGATGTACGAGCAGTACTTC.

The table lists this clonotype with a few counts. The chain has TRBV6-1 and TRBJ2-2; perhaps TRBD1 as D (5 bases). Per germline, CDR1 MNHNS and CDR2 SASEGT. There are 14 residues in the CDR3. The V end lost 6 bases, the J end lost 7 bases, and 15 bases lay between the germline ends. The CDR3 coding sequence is TGTGCCAGCAGCGGACATCAGAACCGCGGGGAGCTGTTTTTT. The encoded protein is CASSGHQNRGELFF.